This passage covers 10 T cell receptor beta chains from one sample sequenced in a study of T-cell reconstitution after alpha-beta-depleted transplantation in children. Unique molecular identifiers tagged the TCRbeta library. TCRdb re-called the PCR reads with MiXCR, one entry per CDR3 protein. The data contain more than 200,000 distinct CDR3 sequences, roughly a tenth of them singletons. Here the sequenced sample was PBMCs from the stem cell graft donor, taken from the stem cell graft. The receptors originated from a human donor who donated a stem cell graft to a child with SCID.

This clonotype has at least ten counts. This chain joins TRBV6-1 and TRBJ1-2; TRBD1 agrees at 11 bases. V dropped 5 bases and J dropped 4; count of bases not matched to a gene: 6. This CDR3 spans 15 amino acids. Per germline, CDR1 MNHNS and CDR2 SASEGT. The CDR3 bases are TGTGCCAGCAGTCGTGGACAGGGGGCGGGCTATGGCTACACCTTC. This encodes CASSRGQGAGYGYTF.

Notes on this clonotype: With a much larger clone just one base away, this may be a read error. In DNA, the CDR3 is TGTGCCATCAATGGACAGGGTGCATTCGGGTACTATGGCGACACCTTC. Its protein is CAINGQGAFGYYGDTF. The chain combines TRBV10-3 with TRBJ1-2; 8 bases align to TRBD1. The CDR3 loop spans 16 amino acids. Germline loops: CDR1 ENHRY, CDR2 SYGVKD.

This clonotype was seen many times. The J gene is TRBJ2-1, the V gene TRBV20-1; a possible D gene is TRBD1 (5 bases). The V gene lost 3 bases and the J gene lost 1 base, with 19 bases spanning the gap. CDR1 DFQATT and CDR2 SNEGSKA come from the germline V gene (reference sequence). The CDR3 consists of 17 residues. Here the CDR3 reads CSARTPSLGRSYNEQFF. In DNA, the CDR3 is TGCAGTGCTAGGACACCCTCCTTGGGGCGGTCCTACAATGAGCAGTTCTTC.

This clonotype has at least ten counts. DNA for the CDR3: TGCGCCAGCAGCTTTGATACCGGGGCCAACGTCCTGACTTTC. It codes for CASSFDTGANVLTF. The V gene is TRBV5-1, the J gene TRBJ2-6; D call uncertain. The CDR3 runs 14 residues. V was pared by 2 bases and J by 4 bases, with 7 bases between. From germline, CDR1 is SGHRS and CDR2 YFSETQ.

This clonotype was recorded many times. The chain uses TRBV5-1 and TRBJ1-4; unclear D gene. CDR1 is SGHRS and CDR2 is YFSETQ in the germline V gene. The CDR3 has 15 residues. Trimming took 0 bases from V and 0 from J, leaving 6 bases between them. The CDR3 coding sequence is TGCGCCAGCAGCTTGGATACCGCAACTAATGAAAAACTGTTTTTT. Translated: CASSLDTATNEKLFF. The variable domain in full, completed from reference TRBV5-1 and TRBJ1-4, reads KAGVTQTPRYLIKTRGQQVTLSCSPISGHRSVSWYQQTPGQGLQFLFEYFSETQRNKGNFPGRFSGRQFSNSRSEMNVSTLELGDSALYLCASSLDTATNEKLFFGSGTQLSVL.

This clonotype has ten or more counts. This chain's CDR3 is CSVESRDRGYEQYF. For the CDR3, the DNA is TGCAGCGTTGAAAGTAGGGACAGGGGGTACGAGCAGTACTTC. V usage is TRBV29-1 and J usage is TRBJ2-7; 11 positions match TRBD1. The CDR3 spans 14 residues. Trimming removed 2 bases from V and 4 bases from J; junction bases left unmatched: 4. In germline, CDR1 is SQVTM, CDR2 ANQGSEA.

This clonotype came up many times. V gene TRBV5-1 combines with J gene TRBJ2-2; D may be TRBD1 (5 bases). Trimming cost V 1 base and J 6 bases, with 10 bases left between them. This CDR3 region has 14 residues. The germline CDR1 and CDR2 sequences are SGHRS and YFSETQ. The CDR3 spells CASSLKGIPGELFF. In nucleotides, the CDR3 is TGCGCCAGCAGCTTGAAGGGGATCCCCGGGGAGCTGTTTTTT.

This clonotype has ten or more counts. This chain connects TRBV14 to TRBJ1-6; D possibly corresponds to TRBD1 (5 bases). V lost 5 bases and J lost 8, with 10 bases in between. This CDR3 region has 13 residues. CDR1 SGHDN and CDR2 FVKESK come from the germline V gene. The CDR3 nucleotides are TGTGCCAGCAGCGAAAGGGGCGATTCACCCCTCCACTTT. This gives the protein CASSERGDSPLHF.

Only a few counts were recorded for this clonotype. V usage is TRBV7-9 and J usage is TRBJ2-1, with a weak D call TRBD2 (6 bases). The CDR3 sequence is 17 residues long. Trimming shortened V by 4 bases and J by 4 bases, and 20 bases separated the two germline ends. Germline CDR1 is SEHNR and CDR2 is FQNEAQ (reference sequence). This chain's CDR3 is CASSSLAPRTIYNEQFF. CDR3 DNA sequence: TGTGCCAGCAGCTCGCTCGCTCCTCGGACTATTTACAATGAGCAGTTCTTC.

This clonotype was detected many times. This chain links TRBV4-2 with TRBJ1-2; no reliable D call. The V and J ends lost 1 base and 6 bases respectively, with 18 bases between them. This CDR3 region has 16 residues. Germline V lookup: CDR1 LGHNA, CDR2 YNFKEQ. CDR3 sequence: CASSQGLSERPDGYTF. The CDR3 nucleotides read TGTGCCAGCAGCCAAGGGCTGTCGGAGCGGCCCGATGGCTACACCTTC.